Each of the 16 T cell receptor beta chains below was sequenced from the same sample in a study of blood T cell repertoires in COVID-19. Sequencing was performed with immunoSEQ multiplex PCR; in TCRdb, only in-frame clones are kept and a portion is missing. The table includes fewer than 75,000 clones, around 85% detected once. The specimen sequenced was peripheral blood. The receptors here all came from a man in his fifties or sixties with active COVID-19.

The V and J genes are TRBV6-9 and TRBJ1-1; no clear D. The CDR3 spans 17 residues. CDR1 MNHGY and CDR2 SVAAGI come from the germline V gene. The V gene lost 2 bases and the J gene lost 0 bases, with 16 bases spanning the gap. The CDR3 coding sequence is TGTGCCAGCAGTTATCCCTCAGGATTTTGTATGAACACTGAAGCTTTCTTT. Its translation is CASSYPSGFCMNTEAFF.

The V gene is TRBV5-5, the J gene TRBJ1-5, with D unresolved. The CDR3 extends over 14 amino acids. V lost 2 bases, J lost 0 bases, and 6 bases lay in between. Germline V CDR1 and CDR2: SGHKS, YYEKEE (reference sequence). The chain's CDR3 is CASSLRHSNQPQHF. CDR3 nucleotide sequence: TGTGCCAGCAGCTTAAGACATAGCAATCAGCCCCAGCATTTT.

The rearrangement joins TRBV19 to TRBJ1-5; D possibly corresponds to TRBD1 (5 bases). Trimming pared 8 bases from V and 7 bases from J, leaving 21 bases between. The CDR3 sequence is 15 residues long. Germline V lookup: CDR1 LNHDA, CDR2 SQIVND (reference sequence). The DNA for the CDR3 is TGTGCCAGTCGCCTAACAGACAGTCTTGGGCAGCCCCAGCATTTT. Protein product: CASRLTDSLGQPQHF.

The chain is built from TRBV19 and TRBJ2-1; 14 bases align to TRBD2. This CDR3 contains 16 residues. Germline V lookup: CDR1 LNHDA, CDR2 SQIVND (reference sequence). With 3 bases clipped from V and 9 bases from J, the junction kept 7 bases outside the gene matches. This CDR3 is CASSIQTSGGAGEQFF. The CDR3 region has the DNA TGTGCCAGTAGTATCCAGACTAGCGGGGGGGCGGGTGAGCAGTTCTTC.

The chain is built from TRBV10-3 and TRBJ1-4; D may be TRBD1 (6 bases). Trimming stripped 11 bases from V and 5 bases from J, with 15 bases between. This CDR3 has 13 amino acids. Germline V gene lookup returns CDR1 ENHRY and CDR2 SYGVKD. The CDR3 DNA reads TGTGCCTCCAGGGGAGGGCCGAATGAAAAACTGTTTTTT. The encoded protein is CASRGGPNEKLFF.

The rearrangement links TRBV5-4 to TRBJ1-1; 9 bases fit TRBD1. Germline values: CDR1 SGHNT, CDR2 YYREEE (reference sequence). Losses at the gene ends were 5 bases for V and 1 base for J; bases not matched to a gene: 15. This CDR3 has 18 amino acids. CDR3 sequence (DNA): TGTGCCAGCAGTTCGGCCGCTGACAGGGGGGGTAGGAACACTGAAGCTTTCTTT. Encoded protein: CASSSAADRGGRNTEAFF.

The rearrangement links TRBV7-6 to TRBJ2-7; TRBD2 aligns across 7 bases. Germline loops: CDR1 SGHVS, CDR2 FNYEAQ. This CDR3 contains 17 residues. V shed 0 bases and J 3 bases; nucleotides not matched to a gene: 11. As DNA, the CDR3 is TGTGCCAGCAGCTTAGCGACCAGGCGGGGGAAAAACTACGAGCAGTACTTC. Its protein is CASSLATRRGKNYEQYF.

CDR3 in amino acids: CASSLVVAGGHEQFF. Written as DNA, the CDR3 is TGTGCCAGCAGCTTAGTAGTAGCGGGAGGGCATGAGCAGTTCTTC. The chain links TRBV7-2 to TRBJ2-1; TRBD2 matches at 11 bases. Trimming cost V 1 base and J 8 bases; bases outside gene matches: 4. This CDR3 has 15 residues. Germline CDR1 and CDR2: SGHTA and FQGNSA.

The chain employs TRBV29-1 and TRBJ2-7; TRBD1 agrees at 7 bases. The CDR3 is made up of 12 amino acids. Germline V gene lookup returns CDR1 SQVTM and CDR2 ANQGSEA. Trimming at V came to 7 bases and at J to 3 bases, leaving 6 bases not matched to a gene. The DNA for the CDR3 is TGCAGCGGGAGTCCAGGGGGCTACGAGCAGTACTTC. The encoded protein is CSGSPGGYEQYF.

The chain recombines TRBV14 with TRBJ1-1; D perhaps matches TRBD1 (6 bases). The CDR3 has 15 amino acids. V gave up 1 base and J gave up 1 base, with 10 bases separating them. Germline values: CDR1 SGHDN, CDR2 FVKESK. DNA for the CDR3: TGTGCCAGCAGCCAAGTCAACAGGGCGAACACTGAAGCTTTCTTT. Its protein product is CASSQVNRANTEAFF.

The chain is built from TRBV24-1 and TRBJ2-5, with 8 bases fitting TRBD1. The germline CDR1 and CDR2 sequences are KGHDR and SFDVKD. The CDR3 contains 15 residues. V lost 4 bases to trimming and J lost 4 bases; unmatched junction nucleotides: 7. The chain's CDR3 is CATSDTRGPGETQYF. CDR3 coding DNA: TGTGCCACCAGTGACACCAGGGGGCCCGGAGAGACCCAGTACTTC.

The chain couples TRBV6-5 to TRBJ2-1; 8 bases fit TRBD2. Germline trimming cut 6 bases from V and 8 bases from J; bases unmatched to any gene: 9. The CDR3 covers 14 residues. CDR1 and CDR2 (germline): MNHEY, SVGAGI. CDR3 coding DNA: TGTGCCAGCAGAGAGCTAGCGGGTCGCCATGAGCAGTTCTTC. Residues: CASRELAGRHEQFF.

This chain joins TRBV28 and TRBJ1-1; a possible D gene is TRBD1 (5 bases). This CDR3 is built from 15 residues. Germline CDR1 MDHEN, CDR2 SYDVKM. The V end lost 3 bases, the J end lost 5 bases, and 16 bases lay between the germline ends. CDR3 nucleotide sequence: TGTGCCAGCAGTTTCTCCCGCGGTGGGGGGACTGAAGCTTTCTTT. Protein product: CASSFSRGGGTEAFF.

The rearrangement joins TRBV10-3 to TRBJ1-1; D may be TRBD1 (5 bases). V was cut by 0 bases and J by 4 bases, with 12 bases left in between. The CDR3 has 15 residues. The germline gives CDR1 ENHRY, CDR2 SYGVKD. Written as DNA, the CDR3 is TGTGCCATCAGTGAGTCCGGGGCGCGGGGCACTGAAGCTTTCTTT. Residues: CAISESGARGTEAFF.

V and J are TRBV2 and TRBJ2-2, with a weak D call TRBD1 (5 bases). Between the trimmed V and J ends, which lost 6 bases and 0 bases, there was a span of 14 bases. The CDR3 is made up of 16 amino acids. CDR1 SNHLY and CDR2 FYNNEI come from the germline V gene. This chain's CDR3 is CASRDAAQANTGELFF. The CDR3 nucleotides are TGTGCCAGCAGGGATGCTGCACAGGCGAACACCGGGGAGCTGTTTTTT.

The V and J genes are TRBV3-1 (or the pseudogene TRBV3-2) and TRBJ1-1; 9 bases match TRBD1. The CDR3 is 16 residues long. After removal of 3 bases from V and 5 bases from J, the junction contained 10 bases not matched to a gene. CDR1 is LGHDT and CDR2 is YNNKEL in the germline V gene (reference sequence). The CDR3 DNA is TGTGCCAGCAGCCAGAGGTCTGGACAGGGGAGAACTGAAGCTTTCTTT. It encodes CASSQRSGQGRTEAFF.